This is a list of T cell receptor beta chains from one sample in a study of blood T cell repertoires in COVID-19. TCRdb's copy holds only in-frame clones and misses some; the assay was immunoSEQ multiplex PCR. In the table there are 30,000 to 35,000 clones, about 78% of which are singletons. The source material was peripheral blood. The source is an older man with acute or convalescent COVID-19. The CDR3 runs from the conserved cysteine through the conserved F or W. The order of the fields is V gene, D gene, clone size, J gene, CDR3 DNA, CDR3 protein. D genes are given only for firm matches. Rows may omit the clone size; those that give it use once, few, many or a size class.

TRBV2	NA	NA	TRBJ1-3	TGTGCCACAAGTCGACTTGGAAACACCATATATTTT	CATSRLGNTIYF
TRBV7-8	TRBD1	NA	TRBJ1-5	TGTGCCAGCAACCAAGGGTGGGGACAGGGGGTAAATCAGCCCCAGCATTTT	CASNQGWGQGVNQPQHF
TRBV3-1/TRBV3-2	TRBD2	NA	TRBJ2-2	TGTGCCAGCAGCACTAGCGGGGGGTACACCGGGGAGCTGTTTTTT	CASSTSGGYTGELFF
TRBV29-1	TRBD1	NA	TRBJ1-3	TGCAGCGTCGGAAAAGACAGGGCTGACGGAAACACCATATATTTT	CSVGKDRADGNTIYF
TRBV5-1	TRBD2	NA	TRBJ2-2	TGCGCCAGCAGCTTTGGCGGGGGGGCAGAGACCGGGGAGCTGTTTTTT	CASSFGGGAETGELFF
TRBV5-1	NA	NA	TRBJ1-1	TGCGCCAGCAGCTTGGGGGGCGCGACTGAAGCTTTCTTT	CASSLGGATEAFF
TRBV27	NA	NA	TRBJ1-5	TGTGCCAGCAGCCCCGGACGGGCGGGTCAGCCCCAGCATTTT	CASSPGRAGQPQHF
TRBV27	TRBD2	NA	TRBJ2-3	TGTGCCAGCAGTTTTGTCGGGGGGGCCTCTGATACGCAGTATTTT	CASSFVGGASDTQYF
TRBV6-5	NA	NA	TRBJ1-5	TGTGCCACCGGGGGGGGCAACTTCAATCAGCCCCAGCATTTT	CATGGGNFNQPQHF
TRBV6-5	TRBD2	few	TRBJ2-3	TGTGCCAGCAGTCGGACTAGCGGCACAGATACGCAGTATTTT	CASSRTSGTDTQYF
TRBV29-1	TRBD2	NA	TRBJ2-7	TGCAGCGTTGAATCACGGGGGGACCTCTACGAGCAGTACTTC	CSVESRGDLYEQYF
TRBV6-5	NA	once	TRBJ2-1	TGTGCCAGCAGAAGGGCAGGGGAGACTGGTGAGCAGTTCTTC	CASRRAGETGEQFF
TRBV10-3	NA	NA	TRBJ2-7	TGTGCCATCAGCACGACAGTGTACGAGCAGTACTTC	CAISTTVYEQYF
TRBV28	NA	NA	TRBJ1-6	TGTGCCAGCAGCATTACAGGGTTTAATTCACCCCTCCACTTT	CASSITGFNSPLHF
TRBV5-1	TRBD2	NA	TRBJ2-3	TGCGCCAGCAGCCTACAGAGCGGGGGGGCAGATACGCAGTATTTT	CASSLQSGGADTQYF
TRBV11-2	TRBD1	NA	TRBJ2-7	TGTGCCAGCAGCTTAGGATATGGACAGGGGGCCTACGAGCAGTACTTC	CASSLGYGQGAYEQYF
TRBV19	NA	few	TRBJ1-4	TGTGCCAGTAATGCGGGACTGTCTAATGAAAAACTGTTTTTT	CASNAGLSNEKLFF
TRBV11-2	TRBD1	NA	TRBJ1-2	TGTGCCAGCAGATCCCTGAGGGGGCGTACAAAAGGCTATGGCTACACCTTC	CASRSLRGRTKGYGYTF
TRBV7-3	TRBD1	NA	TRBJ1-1	TGTGTCAGCAGCTTAAACCCACAGGGGGCGCCGAACACTGAAGCTTTCTTT	CVSSLNPQGAPNTEAFF
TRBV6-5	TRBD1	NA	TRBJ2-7	TGTGCCAGCAGTTACTCGGGACAGGGGGACTACGAGCAGTACTTC	CASSYSGQGDYEQYF
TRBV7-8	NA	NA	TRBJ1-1	TGTGCCAGCAACGGTGAATGGAGCACTGAAGCTTTCTTT	CASNGEWSTEAFF
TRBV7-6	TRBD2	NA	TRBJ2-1	TGTGCCAGCAGCTTATACGGGACTAGCGGGAAAGAGCAGTTCTTC	CASSLYGTSGKEQFF
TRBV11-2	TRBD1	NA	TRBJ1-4	TGTGCCAGCAGCTTTAACCCAGGGGGCGAAAAACTGTTTTTT	CASSFNPGGEKLFF
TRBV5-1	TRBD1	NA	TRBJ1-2	TGCGCCAGCAGCCACGACAGGGGATCTAACTATGGCTACACCTTC	CASSHDRGSNYGYTF
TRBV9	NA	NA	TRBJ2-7	TGTGCCAGCAGCGTAGTAGCGGATAGCTCCTACGAGCAGTACTTC	CASSVVADSSYEQYF
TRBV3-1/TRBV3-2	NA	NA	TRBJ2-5	TGTGCCAGCAGCCGCCGGGACTCATATTACTTC	CASSRRDSYYF
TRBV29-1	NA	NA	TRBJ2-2	TGCAGCGTCGTTCCGGCAACCGGGGGGCCCACCGGGGAGCTGTTTTTT	CSVVPATGGPTGELFF
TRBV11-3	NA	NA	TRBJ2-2	TGTGCCAGCAGCTCTGGACAGAACACCGGGGAGCTGTTTTTT	CASSSGQNTGELFF
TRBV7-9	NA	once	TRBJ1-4	TGTGCCAGCAGCTTATGGGGGGATGAAAAACTGTTTTTT	CASSLWGDEKLFF
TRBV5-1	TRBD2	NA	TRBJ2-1	TGCGCCAGCGCGGCCCGGACTAGCGGGGGGAATGAGCAGTTCTTC	CASAARTSGGNEQFF
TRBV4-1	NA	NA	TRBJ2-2	TGCGCCAGCAGCCAAGATCTTCGCACCGGGGAGCTGTTTTTT	CASSQDLRTGELFF
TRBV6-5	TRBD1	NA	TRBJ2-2	TGTGCCAGCAGCCGCGACAGGGGACGGGACGGGGAGCTGTTTTTT	CASSRDRGRDGELFF
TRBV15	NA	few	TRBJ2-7	TGTGCCACCAGCAGAGGGCGGGCGGGGAACGAGCAGTACTTC	CATSRGRAGNEQYF
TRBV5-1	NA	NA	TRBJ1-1	TGCGCCAGCAGTGAATCCGGGGAAGCTTTCTTT	CASSESGEAFF
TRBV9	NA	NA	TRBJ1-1	TGTGCCAGCAGCCCTCGGGAAGGTGAAGCTTTCTTT	CASSPREGEAFF
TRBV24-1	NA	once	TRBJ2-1	TGTGCCACCAGTGCAGCCAGCGCCAAGTACAATGAGCAGTTCTTC	CATSAASAKYNEQFF
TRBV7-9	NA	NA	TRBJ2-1	TGTGCCAGCAGCCGACCCCGCGGCAATGAGCAGTTCTTC	CASSRPRGNEQFF
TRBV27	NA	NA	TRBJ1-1	TGTGCCAGCAGTTTATCCAGTCTGGACACTGAAGCTTTCTTT	CASSLSSLDTEAFF
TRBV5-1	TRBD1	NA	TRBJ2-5	TGCGCCAGCAGCTTATCTACAGGGGGAGAGACCCAGTACTTC	CASSLSTGGETQYF
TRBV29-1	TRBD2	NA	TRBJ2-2	TGCAGCGTGAATACGGGGGGCACCGGGGAGCTGTTTTTT	CSVNTGGTGELFF
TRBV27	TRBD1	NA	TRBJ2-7	TGTGCCAGCAGTTTATCGATGGGACAGGGAGCCTACGAGCAGTACTTC	CASSLSMGQGAYEQYF
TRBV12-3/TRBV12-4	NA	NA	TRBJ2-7	TGTGCCAGCAGTTGGCGGAACTACGAGCAGTACTTC	CASSWRNYEQYF
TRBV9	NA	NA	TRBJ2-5	TGTGCCAGCAGCGTAGTAGGAGGGGAAGAGACCCAGTACTTC	CASSVVGGEETQYF
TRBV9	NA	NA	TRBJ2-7	TGTGCCAGCAGCCCACGGACTGCTCCCTACGAGCAGTACTTC	CASSPRTAPYEQYF
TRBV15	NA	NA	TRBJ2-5	TGTGCCACCGCAAGAGGATACCAAGAGACCCAGTACTTC	CATARGYQETQYF
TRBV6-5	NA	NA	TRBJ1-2	TGTGCCAGCAGTATGGACAGTCCCTATGGCTACACCTTC	CASSMDSPYGYTF
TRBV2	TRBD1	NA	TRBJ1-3	TGTGCCAGCAGTGAGCTCCCGACAGGGTTGAGCTCTGGAAACACCATATATTTT	CASSELPTGLSSGNTIYF
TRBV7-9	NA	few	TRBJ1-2	TGTGCCAGCAGCTTAAGTCCAGCGTTAACTTATGGCTACACCTTC	CASSLSPALTYGYTF
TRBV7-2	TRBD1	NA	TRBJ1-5	TGTGCCAGCAGCTCCGGAGGACAGGGAGGCCAGCCCCAGCATTTT	CASSSGGQGGQPQHF
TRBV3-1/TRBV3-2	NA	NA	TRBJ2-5	TGTGCCAGCAGCCAAGCGGGGGAGACCCAGTACTTC	CASSQAGETQYF
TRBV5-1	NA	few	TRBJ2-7	TGCGCCAGCAGCTTGATCTCGGGCTACGAGCAGTACTTC	CASSLISGYEQYF
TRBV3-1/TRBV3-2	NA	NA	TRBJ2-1	TGTGCCAGCAGCCAAGAGGTTATGCGTGAGCAGTTCTTC	CASSQEVMREQFF
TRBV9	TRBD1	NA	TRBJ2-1	TGTGCCAGCAGCTCGGGACAGGTTTACAATGAGCAGTTCTTC	CASSSGQVYNEQFF